Presented here are 11 T cell receptor beta chains from one specimen sequenced in a study of OX40 agonist ivuxolimab in advanced cancers. TCRdb keeps only in-frame clones here, not all; method: immunoSEQ multiplex PCR. The sample comprises fewer than 20,000 clones, around 79% of which are singletons, and 9.5% to 15% rests with the top ten. The sample consisted of CD4+ or CD8+ T cells sorted from blood, taken in a trial of the OX40 agonist ivuxolimab. The receptors shown here come from an adult with an advanced solid tumor such as melanoma, head and neck, liver or kidney cancer.

This clone came up a few times. V usage is TRBV10-3 and J usage is TRBJ2-1; TRBD1 matches at 8 bases. Losses at the gene ends were 8 bases for V and 8 bases for J; bases not matched to a gene: 8. From germline, CDR1 is ENHRY and CDR2 SYGVKD. The CDR3 totals 13 residues. CDR3 sequence reads: CAIGGTGGDEQFF. CDR3 sequence (DNA): TGTGCCATCGGCGGGACAGGTGGGGATGAGCAGTTCTTC.

A few counts support this clone. The chain has TRBV5-5 and TRBJ2-2; 7 bases line up with TRBD2. The junction had 13 bases not matched to a gene; V was cut back by 3 bases and J by 5 bases. CDR1 is SGHKS, CDR2 YYEKEE, per germline (reference sequence). The CDR3 totals 17 residues. CDR3 nucleotides: TGTGCCAGCAGCTCAACCCGGGGGGAGGCCTTAACCGGGGAGCTGTTTTTT. Translated: CASSSTRGEALTGELFF.

The genes are TRBV4-1 and TRBJ2-2; 8 nucleotides line up with TRBD1. CDR1 is MGHRA and CDR2 is YSYEKL in the germline V gene. The CDR3 runs to 17 residues. With 2 bases clipped from V and 7 bases from J, the junction kept 12 bases outside the gene matches. The CDR3, as DNA: TGCGCCAGCAGCCAACACATCCGGGACAGGAACGGCGGGGAGCTGTTTTTT. It encodes CASSQHIRDRNGGELFF.

The rearrangement uses TRBV6-1 and TRBJ2-7; TRBD2 matches at 7 bases. Germline-derived CDR1 and CDR2 are MNHNS and SASEGT. Trimming cost V 3 bases and J 1 base; bases outside gene matches: 6. The CDR3 totals 15 residues. The CDR3, as DNA: TGTGCCAGCAGTGAGCTTTGGGGGGGATCCTACGAGCAGTACTTC. Translated, it gives CASSELWGGSYEQYF.

The chain links TRBV9 to TRBJ2-2; D is uncertain. The CDR3 contains 12 residues. CDR1 and CDR2 from the germline V gene are SGDLS and YYNGEE. With 3 bases removed from V and 8 bases from J, the gap between germline ends came to 8 bases. The CDR3 DNA follows: TGTGCCAGCAGCGCGATCACGGGGGAGCTGTTTTTT. Translation: CASSAITGELFF.

This clone is judged large. This chain links TRBV7-8 with TRBJ2-7; D is possibly TRBD1 (6 bases). Trimming pared 1 base from V and 0 bases from J, leaving 10 bases between. The CDR3 contains 15 residues. CDR1 and CDR2 (germline): SGHVS, FQNEAQ. As DNA, the CDR3 is TGTGCCAGCAGCTTAGACAGGGCCATCTCCTACGAGCAGTACTTC. Translating gives CASSLDRAISYEQYF.

The J gene is TRBJ1-2, the V gene TRBV6-9, with D uncertain. V lost 3 bases and J lost 6, with 14 bases in between. Germline V gives CDR1 MNHGY, CDR2 SVAAGI. The CDR3 covers 14 residues. CDR3 sequence: CASSYSMGSNGYTF. CDR3 nucleotides: TGTGCCAGCAGTTACTCGATGGGTTCTAATGGCTACACCTTC.

The V and J genes are TRBV7-8 and TRBJ2-7; perhaps TRBD1 as D (6 bases). The germline gives CDR1 SGHVS, CDR2 FQNEAQ. Trimming left V 5 bases short and J 4 bases short, with 15 bases between. The CDR3 totals 14 residues. CDR3 region: CASSPMGQEYEQYF. For the CDR3, the DNA is TGTGCCAGCAGCCCAATGGGACAAGAGTACGAGCAGTACTTC.

The chain uses TRBV13 and TRBJ2-3; 8 bases match TRBD2. The CDR3 covers 16 residues. The germline V gene encodes CDR1 PRHDT and CDR2 FYEKMQ (reference sequence). Unmatched junction bases numbered 8, after V lost 4 bases and J lost 2 bases. This CDR3 is CASSSSLSGDTDTQYF. The CDR3 DNA reads as TGTGCCAGCAGCTCCTCTCTTAGCGGGGACACAGATACGCAGTATTTT.

The chain carries TRBV6-5 and TRBJ1-1; D is perhaps TRBD1 (5 bases). Trimming took off 7 bases at V and 6 bases at J, with 9 bases between the two ends. The CDR3 is made up of 11 amino acids. CDR1 and CDR2 from the germline V gene are MNHEY and SVGAGI. In DNA form, the CDR3 reads TGTGCCAGCAACCAGGGCGCTGAAGCTTTCTTT. This encodes CASNQGAEAFF.

This clone was seen a handful of times. This chain connects TRBV29-1 to TRBJ1-2, with 8 nucleotides matching TRBD1. Germline CDR1 and CDR2: SQVTM and ANQGSEA. Losses at the gene ends were 4 bases for V and 1 base for J; bases not matched to a gene: 8. The CDR3 length is 15 residues. CDR3 in DNA: TGCAGCGTTGGGACAGGGCCTCCGTTTAACTATGGCTACACCTTC. Translated, it gives CSVGTGPPFNYGYTF.